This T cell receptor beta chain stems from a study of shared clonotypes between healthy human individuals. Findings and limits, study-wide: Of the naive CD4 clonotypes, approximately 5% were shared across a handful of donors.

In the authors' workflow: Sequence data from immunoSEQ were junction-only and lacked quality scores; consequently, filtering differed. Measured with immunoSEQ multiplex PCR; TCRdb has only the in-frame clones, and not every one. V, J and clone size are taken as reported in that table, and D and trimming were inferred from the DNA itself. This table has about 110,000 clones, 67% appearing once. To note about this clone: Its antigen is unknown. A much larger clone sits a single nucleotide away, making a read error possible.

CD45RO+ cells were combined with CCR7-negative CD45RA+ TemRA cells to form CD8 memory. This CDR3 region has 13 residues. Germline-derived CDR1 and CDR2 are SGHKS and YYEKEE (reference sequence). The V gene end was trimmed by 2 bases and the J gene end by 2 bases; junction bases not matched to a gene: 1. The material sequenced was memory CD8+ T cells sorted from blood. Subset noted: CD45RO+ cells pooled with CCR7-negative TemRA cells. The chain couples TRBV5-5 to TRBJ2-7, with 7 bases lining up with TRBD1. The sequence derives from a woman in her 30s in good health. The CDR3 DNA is TGTGCCAGCAGCTTCCAGGGGGCCTACGAGCAGTACTTC. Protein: CASSFQGAYEQYF. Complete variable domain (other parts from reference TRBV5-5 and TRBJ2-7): DAGVTQSPTHLIKTRGQQVTLRCSPISGHKSVSWYQQVLGQGPQFIFQYYEKEERGRGNFPDRFSARQFPNYSSELNVNALLLGDSALYLCASSFQGAYEQYFGPGTRLTVT.